This record covers a single T cell receptor beta chain. Its target is not known. Original handling: Out-of-frame sequences were removed, leaving about 2,300,000 distinct TCRbeta sequences. This table comes from immunoSEQ multiplex PCR, and its TCRdb copy is limited to in-frame clones, with some not included. The DNA gave D and trimming, while V, J and clone size come from that table. The sample carries roughly 67,000 clones, approximately 80% recorded once. This sample is drawn from a study of memory CD4+ T cells and cytomegalovirus serostatus. Study-wide background: This sample comes from healthy Belgian adults, eight or nine CMV seropositive, around 26 seronegative. Study-wide results and limits: The CMV-associated TCR signature appears largely within the CD4+ memory repertoire.

Per the germline V gene, CDR1 is MNHEY and CDR2 is SMNVEV (reference sequence). The V end was cut by 3 bases, the J end by 9 bases, with 15 bases between. The length of the CDR3 is 13 residues. Single viable CD3+CD4+CD8-CD45RO+ cells were sorted as the memory CD4+ T cells. Serum IgG to CMV pp150, pp28, p38 and p52 defined serostatus. What was sequenced was memory CD4+ T cells from blood. This clonotype was obtained from an adult in good health and CMV-seropositive. The rearrangement uses TRBV27 and TRBJ2-7, with D perhaps TRBD1 (5 bases). CDR3 in DNA: TGTGCCAGCAGTTTGTTCAGGGCAGAAGTGCAGTACTTC. This gives the protein CASSLFRAEVQYF.